This T cell receptor beta chain came from a study of metastatic and nonmetastatic thyroid tumors. This clone has more than one count but fewer than ten. V lost 4 bases and J lost 7; bases outside the gene matches: 3. Germline V gives CDR1 KGHDR, CDR2 SFDVKD. There are 15 residues in the CDR3. In the source study's methods: What underpinned the distant-metastasis classifier for papillary thyroid cancer was the set of CDR3 differences across clinicopathological groups. TCRdb re-called the PCR reads via MiXCR. For this entry, the V and J calls and clone size follow TCRdb and not the study's own pipeline. The repertoire holds some 38,000 clones, around a fifth seen once, with about 16% in the top ten. No patient received treatment before thyroid surgery.

The source material was blood. This sequence joins TRBV24-1 and TRBJ2-1, with 13 nucleotides matching TRBD2. The sequence was collected from a female donor with papillary thyroid cancer or a benign thyroid nodule (not recorded which). Some clones in this sample may be carry-over from other donors' samples. The CDR3 protein is CATSDGLAGVNEQFF. For the CDR3, the DNA is TGTGCCACCAGTGACGGACTAGCGGGAGTAAATGAGCAGTTCTTC.